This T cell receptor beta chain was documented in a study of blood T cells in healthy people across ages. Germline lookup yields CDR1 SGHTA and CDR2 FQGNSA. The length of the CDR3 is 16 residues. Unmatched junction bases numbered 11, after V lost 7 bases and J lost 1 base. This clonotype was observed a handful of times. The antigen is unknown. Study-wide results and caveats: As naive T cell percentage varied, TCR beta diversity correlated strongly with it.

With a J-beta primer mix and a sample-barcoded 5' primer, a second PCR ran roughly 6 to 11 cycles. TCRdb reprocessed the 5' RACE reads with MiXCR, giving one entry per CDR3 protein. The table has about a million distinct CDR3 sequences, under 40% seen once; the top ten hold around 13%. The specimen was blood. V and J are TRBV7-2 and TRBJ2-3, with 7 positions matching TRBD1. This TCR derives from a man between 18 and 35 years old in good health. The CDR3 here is CASTDTGAMGTDTQYF. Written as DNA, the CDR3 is TGTGCCAGCACCGACACAGGGGCGATGGGCACAGATACGCAGTATTTT. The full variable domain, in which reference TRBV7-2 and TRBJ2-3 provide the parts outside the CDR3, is GAGVSQSPSNKVTEKGKDVELRCDPISGHTALYWYRQSLGQGLEFLIYFQGNSAPDKSGLPSDRFSAERTGGSVSTLTIQRTQQEDSAVYLCASTDTGAMGTDTQYFGPGTRLTVL.